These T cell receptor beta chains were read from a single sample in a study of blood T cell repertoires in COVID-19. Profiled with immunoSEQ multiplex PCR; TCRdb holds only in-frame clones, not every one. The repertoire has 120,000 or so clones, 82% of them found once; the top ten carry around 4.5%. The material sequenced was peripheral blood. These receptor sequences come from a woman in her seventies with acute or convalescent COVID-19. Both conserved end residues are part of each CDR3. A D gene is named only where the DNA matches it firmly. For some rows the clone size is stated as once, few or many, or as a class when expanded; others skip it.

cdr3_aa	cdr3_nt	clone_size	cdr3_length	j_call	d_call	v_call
CASSFGETQYF	TGCGCCAGCAGCTTCGGTGAGACCCAGTACTTC	NA	11	TRBJ2-5	NA	TRBV5-1
CASSLGQQGYTF	TGTGCCAGCAGCTTAGGACAGCAGGGCTACACCTTC	NA	12	TRBJ1-2	NA	TRBV7-9
CASSSSGTGKRETQYF	TGTGCCAGCAGTTCCTCCGGGACAGGGAAGAGAGAGACCCAGTACTTC	NA	16	TRBJ2-5	TRBD1	TRBV28
CASRPGGTGNQPQHF	TGTGCCAGCAGACCGGGCGGGACAGGCAATCAGCCCCAGCATTTT	NA	15	TRBJ1-5	TRBD1	TRBV27
CASTLTATNEKLFF	TGTGCCAGCACCCTGACAGCGACTAATGAAAAACTGTTTTTT	NA	14	TRBJ1-4	NA	TRBV6-5
CASSMGRAFDQPQHF	TGTGCCAGTAGTATGGGCAGAGCCTTCGATCAGCCCCAGCATTTT	NA	15	TRBJ1-5	NA	TRBV19
CASSPPGEGQETQYF	TGTGCCAGCAGCCCCCCCGGGGAGGGCCAAGAGACCCAGTACTTC	NA	15	TRBJ2-5	TRBD2	TRBV11-1
CAWQYRGDTEAFF	TGTGCCTGGCAATACAGGGGGGACACTGAAGCTTTCTTT	few	13	TRBJ1-1	TRBD1	TRBV30
CASSRYREGVEKLFF	TGTGCCAGCAGCCGTTACAGGGAAGGAGTTGAAAAACTGTTTTTT	NA	15	TRBJ1-4	NA	TRBV7-9
CASSIRDTEAFF	TGTGCCAGCAGTATCAGGGACACTGAAGCTTTCTTT	NA	12	TRBJ1-1	NA	TRBV13
CSVGTNYNEQFF	TGCAGCGTCGGGACAAATTACAATGAGCAGTTCTTC	once	12	TRBJ2-1	NA	TRBV29-1
CASSRESTGASNYGYTF	TGTGCCAGCAGCCGGGAATCCACAGGGGCCTCTAACTATGGCTACACCTTC	NA	17	TRBJ1-2	TRBD1	TRBV7-2
CAIRQGDQPQHF	TGTGCCATCCGCCAGGGTGATCAGCCCCAGCATTTT	NA	12	TRBJ1-5	NA	TRBV6-6
CASSYLGQGGNQPQHF	TGTGCCAGCAGTTACCTGGGACAGGGAGGCAATCAGCCCCAGCATTTT	NA	16	TRBJ1-5	TRBD1	TRBV6-2/TRBV6-3
CASSAGPGDTQYF	TGTGCCAGCAGCGCGGGCCCCGGAGATACGCAGTATTTT	NA	13	TRBJ2-3	NA	TRBV5-4
CASSLVGSQGAEAFF	TGCGCCAGCAGCTTGGTGGGCTCGCAGGGGGCTGAAGCTTTCTTT	NA	15	TRBJ1-1	TRBD1	TRBV5-1
CASSQGGVGQGGTEAFF	TGTGCCAGCAGCCAAGGGGGAGTTGGACAGGGTGGGACTGAAGCTTTCTTT	NA	17	TRBJ1-1	TRBD1	TRBV4-2
CASSYSTSGVPDTQYF	TGTGCCAGCAGTTACTCGACTAGCGGGGTCCCAGATACGCAGTATTTT	NA	16	TRBJ2-3	TRBD2	TRBV6-5
CASSRGADPNEQFF	TGTGCCAGCTCACGGGGAGCCGATCCCAATGAGCAGTTCTTC	few	14	TRBJ2-1	NA	TRBV18
CASSFGTGDEQFF	TGTGCCAGCAGCTTCGGGACAGGGGATGAGCAGTTCTTC	few	13	TRBJ2-1	TRBD1	TRBV3-1/TRBV3-2